This T cell receptor beta chain is drawn from a study of blood T cell repertoires in COVID-19. Study information: Both acute and convalescent COVID-19 samples were obtained from the United States, Italy and Spain. Sample material is recorded as cDNA or gDNA derived from T cells, B-cell-depleted T cells, or PBMCs.

Looked up from germline, CDR1 is SGHDT and CDR2 is YYEEEE. This CDR3 is built from 16 residues. Trimming removed 3 bases from V and 4 bases from J; junction bases left unmatched: 9. This clone came up a few times. In the source study's methods: Estimates of nucleated cell counts were drawn from the amplification of reference gene primers. Produced via immunoSEQ multiplex PCR; TCRdb's table is partial and in-frame only. V and J calls and clone size are given by that table; D and trimming were obtained from the DNA. The sample has roughly 190,000 clones; approximately 80% are singletons. What was sequenced was peripheral blood. The TCR sequence derives from a woman in her fifties or sixties with acute or convalescent COVID-19. The chain is built from TRBV5-6 and TRBJ2-2; 7 nucleotides line up with TRBD1. The CDR3 region is CASSYRQGEGTGELFF. Written as DNA, the CDR3 is TGTGCCAGCAGCTACCGACAGGGCGAGGGCACCGGGGAGCTGTTTTTT. Looking up the rest from reference TRBV5-6 and TRBJ2-2 gives the full variable domain: DAGVTQSPTHLIKTRGQQVTLRCSPKSGHDTVSWYQQALGQGPQFIFQYYEEEERQRGNFPDRFSGHQFPNYSSELNVNALLLGDSALYLCASSYRQGEGTGELFFGEGSRLTVL.